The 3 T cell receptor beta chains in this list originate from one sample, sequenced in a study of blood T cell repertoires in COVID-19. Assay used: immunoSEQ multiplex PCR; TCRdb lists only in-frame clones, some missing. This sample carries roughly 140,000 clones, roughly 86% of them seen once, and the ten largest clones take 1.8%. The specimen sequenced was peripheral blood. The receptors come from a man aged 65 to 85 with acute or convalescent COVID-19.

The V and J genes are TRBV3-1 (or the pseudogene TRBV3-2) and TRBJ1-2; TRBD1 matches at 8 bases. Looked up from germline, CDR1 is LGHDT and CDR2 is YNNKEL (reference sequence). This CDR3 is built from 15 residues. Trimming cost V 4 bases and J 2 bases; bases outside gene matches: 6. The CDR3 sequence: CASSLSGGANYGYTF. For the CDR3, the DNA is TGTGCCAGCAGCCTCTCAGGGGGCGCGAACTATGGCTACACCTTC.

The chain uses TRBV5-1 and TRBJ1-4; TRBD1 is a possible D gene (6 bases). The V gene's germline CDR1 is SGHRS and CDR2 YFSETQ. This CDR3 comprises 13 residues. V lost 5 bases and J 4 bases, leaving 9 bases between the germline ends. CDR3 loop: CASRDSVNEKLFF. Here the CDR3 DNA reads TGCGCCAGCAGGGACAGCGTTAATGAAAAACTGTTTTTT.

CDR3 DNA sequence: TGTGCCAGCAGCGATGGGGGGGGCTATGGCTACACCTTC. It encodes CASSDGGGYGYTF. The rearrangement joins TRBV6-5 to TRBJ1-2, with D possibly TRBD1 on 5 matching bases. CDR1 is MNHEY and CDR2 is SVGAGI in the germline V gene. V was clipped by 6 bases and J by 4 bases, with 12 bases between them. The CDR3 length is 13 residues.